These 7 T cell receptor beta chains came from one sample sequenced in a study of shared clonotypes between healthy human individuals. The assay was immunoSEQ multiplex PCR, and TCRdb's table has in-frame clones only and misses some. The repertoire holds approximately 840,000 clones, with 90% to 98% as singletons. Terminally differentiated effector memory CD45RA+ cells were left out of the naive CD8 fraction, which was CD45RO-negative and positively selected for CCR7. The sample taken for sequencing was naive CD8+ T cells sorted from blood. These receptors were obtained from a man between 25 and 39 years old in good health.

The J gene is TRBJ2-1, the V gene TRBV4-1; TRBD2 might be the D (6 bases). This CDR3 spans 16 amino acids. Germline V CDR1 and CDR2: MGHRA, YSYEKL. Trimming left V 3 bases short and J 4 bases short, with 16 bases between. The CDR3 DNA reads TGCGCCAGCAGCCATCCTCCGGGACTGGTATACAATGAGCAGTTCTTC. Amino acid sequence: CASSHPPGLVYNEQFF.

The V call is TRBV5-1, the J call TRBJ2-7, with 7 bases fitting TRBD1. After removal of 2 bases from V and 2 bases from J, the junction contained 10 bases not matched to a gene. From germline, CDR1 is SGHRS and CDR2 YFSETQ. The CDR3 spans 16 residues. The CDR3 DNA reads as TGCGCCAGCAGCTTCTTAACTCCCGGGACAGCCTACGAGCAGTACTTC. The encoded protein is CASSFLTPGTAYEQYF.

The V call is TRBV6-5, the J call TRBJ2-7, with D perhaps TRBD1 (6 bases). There are 15 residues in the CDR3. The germline CDR1 and CDR2 sequences are MNHEY and SVGAGI. The V end lost 5 bases, the J end lost 1 base, and 15 bases lay between the germline ends. The DNA for the CDR3 is TGTGCCAGCAGTCCACAGGGAGTCCTATCCTACGAGCAGTACTTC. Translating gives CASSPQGVLSYEQYF.

This sequence joins TRBV9 and TRBJ2-7, with 10 bases matching TRBD1. The trim removed 3 bases at V and 5 bases at J, leaving 5 bases unmatched. CDR3 length: 14 amino acids. Germline assignment: CDR1 SGDLS and CDR2 YYNGEE. The CDR3 bases are TGTGCCAGCAGCGCCACGGGACAGGGGAACGAGCAGTACTTC. The encoded protein is CASSATGQGNEQYF.

This clone appeared a single time. V is TRBV7-9 and J is TRBJ2-3, with D unresolved. The V gene's germline CDR1 is SEHNR and CDR2 FQNEAQ (reference sequence). V was trimmed by 1 base and J by 3 bases, leaving 8 bases between them. This CDR3 has 14 amino acids. In nucleotides, the CDR3 is TGTGCCAGCAGCTTAGTTCTAGGGACAGATACGCAGTATTTT. It translates to CASSLVLGTDTQYF. The whole variable domain, remainder taken from reference TRBV7-9 and TRBJ2-3, is DTGVSQNPRHKITKRGQNVTFRCDPISEHNRLYWYRQTLGQGPEFLTYFQNEAQLEKSRLLSDRFSAERPKGSFSTLEIQRTEQGDSAMYLCASSLVLGTDTQYFGPGTRLTVL.

The V and J genes are TRBV11-2 and TRBJ2-7; D remains unclear. Germline V gene data show CDR1 as SGHAT and CDR2 as FQNNGV. The CDR3 extends over 12 amino acids. V gave up 3 bases and J gave up 0 bases, with 3 bases separating them. CDR3 residues: CASSFNSYEQYF. The CDR3 DNA sequence: TGTGCCAGCAGCTTTAACTCCTACGAGCAGTACTTC.

The chain combines TRBV7-9 with TRBJ2-1; TRBD1 or TRBD2 may be the D gene (5 bases each). Germline lookup yields CDR1 SEHNR and CDR2 FQNEAQ (reference sequence). This CDR3 is built from 19 residues. The V and J ends lost 0 bases and 5 bases respectively, with 23 bases between them. CDR3 region: CASSLAGTGARATNNEQFF. In DNA form, the CDR3 reads TGTGCCAGCAGCTTAGCGGGGACCGGGGCCCGCGCGACAAACAATGAGCAGTTCTTC.